These T cell receptor beta chains were read from a single sample in a study of CXCR3-negative and CXCR3-positive naive CD8 T cells. TCRdb re-called the 5' RACE reads; one entry per CDR3 protein, DNA not given. This sample's table reports around 60,000 distinct CDR3 sequences. Sequenced sample: naive CXCR3+ CD8+ T cells from blood. The origin of the receptors is a human donor in good health. Some clones in this sample may be carry-over from other donors' samples. Both conserved end residues are part of each CDR3.

length	V	J	CDR3
16	TRBV7-7	TRBJ2-1	CASSPLEQGVLDEQFF
15	TRBV7-9	TRBJ1-5	CASSLSSSINQPQHF
17	TRBV11-3	TRBJ1-1	CASSLPIRRVKNTEAFF
17	TRBV4-1	TRBJ2-5	CASSQMTSGDTQETQYF
14	TRBV4-3	TRBJ2-7	CASSQMATGVEQYF
19	TRBV7-5	TRBJ1-6	CISVPEAYRGGSYNSPLHF
14	TRBV6-2/TRBV6-3	TRBJ2-7	CASSYSTGRHEQYF
12	TRBV11-2	TRBJ2-3	CASSLVTDTQYF
13	TRBV29-1	TRBJ2-7	CSVEDRSNYEQYF
11	TRBV7-9	TRBJ2-7	CASSSSSEQYF
15	TRBV4-3	TRBJ2-2	CASSKGTGYTGELFF
15	TRBV9	TRBJ2-1	CASSNTWDGYNEQFF
14	TRBV7-6	TRBJ2-7	CASSPGTGEGEQYF